The rows below give T cell receptor beta chains drawn from one sample of a study of identical twins. TCRdb called the 5' RACE reads again in MiXCR, with one record for every CDR3 protein. Of approximately 220,000 distinct CDR3 sequences in the sample, about 7.5% were seen once. Separately, the same data were catalogued under a study of yellow fever vaccine responses in identical twins.

The sample consisted of memory (CD45RO+) T cells sorted from blood. Receptors originate from a woman in her late teens or twenties in good health. The CDR3 runs from the conserved cysteine through the conserved F or W. A D gene is named only where the DNA matches it firmly. Not every row has a clone size; where given, it reads once, few, many or a size class.

V gene: TRBV3-1; J gene: TRBJ2-5; D gene: TRBD2; clone size: many; CDR3 protein: CASSLEGSGGRETQYF; CDR3 DNA: TGTGCCAGCAGCCTAGAAGGAAGCGGGGGGAGAGAGACCCAGTACTTC
V gene: TRBV27; J gene: TRBJ2-3; D gene: TRBD2; clone size: NA; CDR3 protein: CASSSPGLAGGPDTQYF; CDR3 DNA: TGTGCCAGCAGTTCCCCTGGACTAGCGGGGGGGCCAGATACGCAGTATTTT
V gene: TRBV12-3/TRBV12-4; J gene: TRBJ1-2; D gene: NA; clone size: many; CDR3 protein: CASSFTRNGYTF; CDR3 DNA: TGTGCCAGCAGCTTTACAAGGAATGGCTACACCTTC
V gene: TRBV20-1; J gene: TRBJ2-5; D gene: NA; clone size: NA; CDR3 protein: CSAGLRGSGETQYF; CDR3 DNA: TGCAGTGCTGGACTCAGGGGCAGTGGAGAGACCCAGTACTTC
V gene: TRBV10-3; J gene: TRBJ2-7; D gene: NA; clone size: NA; CDR3 protein: CAISEGQTYEQYF; CDR3 DNA: TGTGCCATCAGTGAGGGACAGACCTACGAGCAGTACTTC
V gene: TRBV20-1; J gene: TRBJ1-1; D gene: TRBD1; clone size: NA; CDR3 protein: CSAERGQGAFF; CDR3 DNA: TGCAGTGCGGAACGGGGACAGGGCGCTTTCTTT
V gene: TRBV5-6; J gene: TRBJ1-5; D gene: NA; clone size: many; CDR3 protein: CASSPGGGNQPQHF; CDR3 DNA: TGTGCCAGCAGCCCGGGAGGGGGGAATCAGCCCCAGCATTTT
V gene: TRBV6-5; J gene: TRBJ2-7; D gene: TRBD1; clone size: NA; CDR3 protein: CASSYTSFHSQGAGEQYF; CDR3 DNA: TGTGCCAGCAGTTACACCTCCTTTCACTCGCAGGGGGCTGGCGAGCAGTACTTC
V gene: TRBV9; J gene: TRBJ2-2; D gene: TRBD1; clone size: few; CDR3 protein: CASSVRQGHFTGELFF; CDR3 DNA: TGTGCCAGCAGCGTAAGACAGGGGCACTTCACCGGGGAGCTGTTTTTT
V gene: TRBV19; J gene: TRBJ1-1; D gene: NA; clone size: NA; CDR3 protein: CASMGQLNTEAFF; CDR3 DNA: TGTGCCAGTATGGGACAATTGAACACTGAAGCTTTCTTT
V gene: TRBV5-5; J gene: TRBJ2-7; D gene: TRBD2; clone size: few; CDR3 protein: CASSKTSGSYEQYF; CDR3 DNA: TGTGCCAGCAGCAAGACTAGCGGGAGCTACGAGCAGTACTTC
V gene: TRBV29-1; J gene: TRBJ2-3; D gene: NA; clone size: many; CDR3 protein: CSATGLSTDTQYF; CDR3 DNA: TGCAGCGCGACGGGGCTTTCCACAGATACGCAGTATTTT
V gene: TRBV10-3; J gene: TRBJ2-7; D gene: TRBD2; clone size: few; CDR3 protein: CAISERLAGGAYEQYF; CDR3 DNA: TGTGCCATCAGTGAGCGCCTAGCGGGAGGTGCCTACGAGCAGTACTTC
V gene: TRBV13; J gene: TRBJ2-3; D gene: NA; clone size: many; CDR3 protein: CASSRGPEGWPDTQYF; CDR3 DNA: TGTGCCAGCAGCCGGGGACCGGAGGGATGGCCAGATACGCAGTATTTT
V gene: TRBV20-1; J gene: TRBJ2-7; D gene: NA; clone size: NA; CDR3 protein: CSARDPRGIYEQYF; CDR3 DNA: TGCAGTGCTAGAGATCCCAGGGGAATCTACGAGCAGTACTTC
V gene: TRBV7-2; J gene: TRBJ2-1; D gene: NA; clone size: NA; CDR3 protein: CASSFSRSSYNEQFF; CDR3 DNA: TGTGCCAGCAGCTTCTCTCGTAGCTCCTACAATGAGCAGTTCTTC
V gene: TRBV7-8; J gene: TRBJ2-1; D gene: NA; clone size: many; CDR3 protein: CASSSAVDSYNEQFF; CDR3 DNA: TGTGCCAGCAGCTCAGCCGTAGACTCCTACAATGAGCAGTTCTTC
V gene: TRBV27; J gene: TRBJ2-7; D gene: TRBD2; clone size: many; CDR3 protein: CASFGGDYEQYF; CDR3 DNA: TGTGCCAGCTTTGGGGGGGACTACGAGCAGTACTTC
V gene: TRBV10-3; J gene: TRBJ2-7; D gene: NA; clone size: many; CDR3 protein: CAISSGASYEQYF; CDR3 DNA: TGTGCCATCAGTTCCGGGGCGTCCTACGAGCAGTACTTC
V gene: TRBV18; J gene: TRBJ2-1; D gene: NA; clone size: NA; CDR3 protein: CASLPDRYNEQFF; CDR3 DNA: TGTGCCAGCTTACCGGACAGATACAATGAGCAGTTCTTC
V gene: TRBV20-1; J gene: TRBJ2-7; D gene: TRBD2; clone size: many; CDR3 protein: CSGGGNSYEQYF; CDR3 DNA: TGCAGTGGCGGGGGAAATTCCTACGAGCAGTACTTC
V gene: TRBV20-1; J gene: TRBJ1-1; D gene: NA; clone size: many; CDR3 protein: CSAGIRGDTEAFF; CDR3 DNA: TGCAGTGCGGGGATAAGGGGGGACACTGAAGCTTTCTTT
V gene: TRBV27; J gene: TRBJ2-7; D gene: TRBD1; clone size: few; CDR3 protein: CASRDRVHEQYF; CDR3 DNA: TGTGCCAGCAGGGACAGGGTCCACGAGCAGTACTTC
V gene: TRBV6-2/TRBV6-3; J gene: TRBJ2-1; D gene: NA; clone size: medium-sized; CDR3 protein: CASSLVLQGYNEQFF; CDR3 DNA: TGTGCCAGCAGTTTAGTTTTACAGGGCTACAATGAGCAGTTCTTC
V gene: TRBV5-1; J gene: TRBJ2-3; D gene: NA; clone size: many; CDR3 protein: CASSLAQDTDTQYF; CDR3 DNA: TGCGCCAGCAGCTTGGCCCAGGACACAGATACGCAGTATTTT
V gene: TRBV24-1; J gene: TRBJ2-3; D gene: TRBD2; clone size: many; CDR3 protein: CATASGRGTDTQYF; CDR3 DNA: TGTGCCACCGCTAGCGGGAGGGGCACAGATACGCAGTATTTT
V gene: TRBV20-1; J gene: TRBJ1-5; D gene: NA; clone size: many; CDR3 protein: CSASAGEGNQPQHF; CDR3 DNA: TGCAGTGCTAGTGCGGGGGAGGGCAATCAGCCCCAGCATTTT
V gene: TRBV5-6; J gene: TRBJ2-3; D gene: TRBD1; clone size: NA; CDR3 protein: CASSWQGQGSTDTQYF; CDR3 DNA: TGTGCCAGCAGCTGGCAAGGACAGGGTAGCACAGATACGCAGTATTTT
V gene: TRBV3-1; J gene: TRBJ2-1; D gene: TRBD2; clone size: once; CDR3 protein: CASSQDSGAGTNEQFF; CDR3 DNA: TGTGCCAGCAGCCAAGATAGCGGGGCGGGCACGAATGAGCAGTTCTTC
V gene: TRBV20-1; J gene: TRBJ2-3; D gene: TRBD2; clone size: NA; CDR3 protein: CSAGRGLAGEADTQYF; CDR3 DNA: TGCAGTGCTGGTCGGGGACTAGCGGGAGAAGCAGATACGCAGTATTTT
V gene: TRBV7-3; J gene: TRBJ2-5; D gene: NA; clone size: NA; CDR3 protein: CASSLTSAETQYF; CDR3 DNA: TGTGCCAGCAGCTTAACCAGCGCTGAGACCCAGTACTTC
V gene: TRBV4-3; J gene: TRBJ2-2; D gene: TRBD2; clone size: NA; CDR3 protein: CASSQDPGGITAGELFF; CDR3 DNA: TGCGCCAGCAGCCAAGATCCGGGGGGTATAACGGCCGGGGAGCTGTTTTTT
V gene: TRBV4-2; J gene: TRBJ2-7; D gene: TRBD2; clone size: NA; CDR3 protein: CASSQEGGSSHEQYF; CDR3 DNA: TGTGCCAGCAGCCAAGAGGGCGGGAGCTCCCACGAGCAGTACTTC
V gene: TRBV15; J gene: TRBJ2-7; D gene: NA; clone size: many; CDR3 protein: CATSSHGRGYEQYF; CDR3 DNA: TGTGCCACCAGCAGCCATGGTAGAGGCTACGAGCAGTACTTC
V gene: TRBV20-1; J gene: TRBJ2-1; D gene: TRBD1; clone size: few; CDR3 protein: CSARTGTGKSNEQFF; CDR3 DNA: TGCAGTGCTAGAACCGGGACAGGGAAGAGCAATGAGCAGTTCTTC
V gene: TRBV19; J gene: TRBJ2-5; D gene: NA; clone size: NA; CDR3 protein: CASSSRMGTQETQYF; CDR3 DNA: TGTGCCAGTAGTTCGCGGATGGGAACTCAAGAGACCCAGTACTTC
V gene: TRBV29-1; J gene: TRBJ1-1; D gene: NA; clone size: few; CDR3 protein: CSVDSAGGTTEAFF; CDR3 DNA: TGCAGCGTTGATTCGGCAGGAGGGACCACTGAAGCTTTCTTT
V gene: TRBV11-2; J gene: TRBJ2-3; D gene: TRBD2; clone size: few; CDR3 protein: CASSPGTIYTDTQYF; CDR3 DNA: TGTGCCAGCAGCCCCGGGACTATCTACACAGATACGCAGTATTTT
V gene: TRBV15; J gene: TRBJ2-4; D gene: NA; clone size: few; CDR3 protein: CATSREGALGIQYF; CDR3 DNA: TGTGCCACCAGCAGAGAGGGCGCCTTGGGGATTCAGTACTTC
V gene: TRBV3-1; J gene: TRBJ1-1; D gene: NA; clone size: few; CDR3 protein: CASSRHMVNTEAFF; CDR3 DNA: TGTGCCAGCAGCCGGCACATGGTGAACACTGAAGCTTTCTTT
V gene: TRBV5-1; J gene: TRBJ2-3; D gene: NA; clone size: NA; CDR3 protein: CASTPGSTDTQYF; CDR3 DNA: TGCGCCAGCACACCAGGGAGCACAGATACGCAGTATTTT
V gene: TRBV11-3; J gene: TRBJ2-1; D gene: NA; clone size: NA; CDR3 protein: CASSLGSLEGEQFF; CDR3 DNA: TGTGCCAGCAGCTTAGGCTCCCTGGAAGGTGAGCAGTTCTTC
V gene: TRBV6-2/TRBV6-3; J gene: TRBJ1-1; D gene: NA; clone size: many; CDR3 protein: CASSYRQVTLLNTEAFF; CDR3 DNA: TGTGCCAGCAGTTACCGCCAGGTCACGTTGCTGAACACTGAAGCTTTCTTT
V gene: TRBV5-1; J gene: TRBJ1-5; D gene: TRBD1; clone size: NA; CDR3 protein: CASSLGGQGPNQPQHF; CDR3 DNA: TGCGCCAGCAGCTTGGGGGGACAGGGCCCGAATCAGCCCCAGCATTTT
V gene: TRBV18; J gene: TRBJ2-1; D gene: TRBD1; clone size: few; CDR3 protein: CASSPLTGNGEQFF; CDR3 DNA: TGTGCCAGCTCACCATTGACAGGGAACGGGGAGCAGTTCTTC
V gene: TRBV7-3; J gene: TRBJ2-1; D gene: TRBD2; clone size: NA; CDR3 protein: CASRFSGGSDYNEQFF; CDR3 DNA: TGTGCCAGCAGGTTTAGCGGGGGCAGTGATTACAATGAGCAGTTCTTC